A single sample gave rise to the 9 T cell receptor beta chains below, sequenced in a study of neoadjuvant anti-PD-1 for oral cavity cancer. Assay used: immunoSEQ multiplex PCR; TCRdb lists only in-frame clones, some missing. The data contain more than 10,000 clones, about 62% of them singletons. Here the sequenced sample was PBMCs, taken before nivolumab (anti-PD-1) treatment. These receptors all stem from a person aged 40 to 85 with oral cavity squamous cell carcinoma.

The chain is built from TRBV2 and TRBJ1-1, with TRBD1 matching 7 bases. V gave up 6 bases and J gave up 0 bases; unmatched junction bases: 13. The CDR3 length is 17 residues. Germline V gives CDR1 SNHLY, CDR2 FYNNEI. CDR3 bases: TGTGCCAGCAGCGGACCCCAGGGGGGCCCGATGAACACTGAAGCTTTCTTT. Its translation is CASSGPQGGPMNTEAFF.

The CDR3 nucleotides read TGTGCCAGCTCACCGACTGCGGGAGGTCGGGAGCAGTACTTC. It is translated as CASSPTAGGREQYF. V and J are TRBV18 and TRBJ2-7; 8 positions match TRBD2. This CDR3 is 14 amino acids long. Germline V gives CDR1 KGHSH, CDR2 LQKENI. The V segment lost 3 bases and the J segment 7 bases; nucleotides outside the gene matches: 8.

This clone rates as medium-sized. V gene TRBV28 combines with J gene TRBJ2-2; TRBD1 matches at 9 bases. Germline V gives CDR1 MDHEN, CDR2 SYDVKM. V was clipped by 6 bases and J by 6 bases; unmatched bases: 11. The CDR3 runs to 16 residues. The CDR3 spells CASSSPGQGIAGELFF. The CDR3 nucleotides are TGTGCCAGCAGCTCCCCGGGACAGGGCATCGCCGGGGAGCTGTTTTTT.

This clone has a single count. The chain employs TRBV19 and TRBJ1-5; D may be TRBD1 (5 bases). There are 13 residues in the CDR3. Looked up from germline, CDR1 is LNHDA and CDR2 is SQIVND (reference sequence). The V and J ends lost 9 bases and 3 bases respectively, with 12 bases between them. CDR3 protein: CASRDQANQPQHF. DNA of the CDR3: TGTGCCAGCCGGGACCAAGCCAATCAGCCCCAGCATTTT.

The V gene is TRBV28, the J gene TRBJ1-5; TRBD1 agrees at 8 bases. There are 14 residues in the CDR3. The germline V gene has CDR1 MDHEN and CDR2 SYDVKM. V was clipped by 5 bases and J by 11 bases; unmatched bases: 11. In DNA form, the CDR3 reads TGTGCCAGCAGTGGAGGACAGGGCTCCGATTCCCAGCATTTT. Translation gives CASSGGQGSDSQHF.

The chain combines TRBV9 with TRBJ2-2; TRBD2 matches at 10 bases. The length of the CDR3 is 18 residues. CDR1 is SGDLS, CDR2 YYNGEE, per germline. The V and J ends lost 0 bases and 5 bases, in that order; junction bases with no gene match: 10. This CDR3 is CASSVDISSGRGTGELFF. The CDR3 bases are TGTGCCAGCAGCGTAGATATCTCTAGCGGGAGAGGTACCGGGGAGCTGTTTTTT.

The sample holds a few counts of this clone. The chain has TRBV10-1 and TRBJ1-5, with unresolved D. The CDR3 sequence is 14 residues long. Germline-derived CDR1 and CDR2 are WNHNN and SYGVQD (reference sequence). V gave up 8 bases and J gave up 1 base, with 12 bases separating them. In nucleotides, the CDR3 is TGCGCCAGCGGAGCATCGGGGAGCAATCAGCCCCAGCATTTT. Translation gives CASGASGSNQPQHF.

The chain joins TRBV30 to TRBJ2-7; D call uncertain. V was cut by 4 bases and J by 4 bases, with 14 bases left in between. The CDR3 is 13 residues long. The germline V gene has CDR1 GTSNPN and CDR2 SVGIG (reference sequence). The CDR3 here is CAWKQEPRYEQYF. DNA for the CDR3: TGTGCCTGGAAGCAGGAACCGAGGTACGAGCAGTACTTC.

The genes are TRBV5-1 and TRBJ2-2; D tentatively fits TRBD1 or TRBD2 (6 bases each). The germline V gene has CDR1 SGHRS and CDR2 YFSETQ. The ends were cut back, 2 bases at V and 4 bases at J, with 9 bases in the middle. This CDR3 contains 14 residues. CDR3 nucleotides: TGCGCCAGCAGCTTTGGGGGGCGCACCGGGGAGCTGTTTTTT. Protein sequence: CASSFGGRTGELFF.